Judged by abundance, the clone carrying this T cell receptor (beta chain) is medium-sized. The antigen remains unidentified. The record originates from a study of metastatic and nonmetastatic thyroid tumors. Study as a whole: A comparison of repertoires was made across blood and tumor or nodule tissue from malignant and benign thyroid patients.

Germline V lookup: CDR1 MNHNS, CDR2 SASEGT. Trimming pared 6 bases from V and 8 bases from J, leaving 14 bases between. The CDR3 consists of 13 residues. Study-level findings and limits: Reported TCR beta diversity, measured in blood and tumor, was significantly higher for malignant thyroid tumors than for benign nodules.

Per the authors' pipeline: CDR3 was compared across clinicopathological groups, and the resulting differences were used to build a distant-metastasis classifier for papillary thyroid cancer. TCRdb redid the clone calls on the PCR reads using MiXCR. The V and J calls, along with clone size, are taken from TCRdb and not from the paper's own processing. The sample lists some 11,000 clones; 30% to 35% were seen once. None of the patients had undergone any treatment ahead of thyroid surgery. This chain uses TRBV6-1 with TRBJ1-3, with D unresolved. The receptor's source is a female donor with papillary thyroid cancer or a benign thyroid nodule (not recorded which). Some clones in this sample may be carry-over from other donors' samples. Input material: tumor tissue. This CDR3 reads CASSLLSEDTIYF. The DNA of the CDR3 is TGTGCCAGCAGCCTATTGAGCGAAGACACCATATATTTT.